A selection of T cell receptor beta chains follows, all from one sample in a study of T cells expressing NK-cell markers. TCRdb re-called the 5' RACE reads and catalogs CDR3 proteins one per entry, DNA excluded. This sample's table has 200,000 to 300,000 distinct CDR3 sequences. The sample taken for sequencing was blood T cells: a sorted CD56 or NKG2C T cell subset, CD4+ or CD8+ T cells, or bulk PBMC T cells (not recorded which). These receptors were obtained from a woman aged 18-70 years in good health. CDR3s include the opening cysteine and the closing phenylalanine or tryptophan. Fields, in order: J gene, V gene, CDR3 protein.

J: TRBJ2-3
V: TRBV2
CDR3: CASILVPKDTQYF

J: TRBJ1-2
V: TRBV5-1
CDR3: CASSTDLLGLYGYTF

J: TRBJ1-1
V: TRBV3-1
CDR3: CASSRDRLGAFF

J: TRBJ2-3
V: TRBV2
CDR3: CASRAGTSADTQYF

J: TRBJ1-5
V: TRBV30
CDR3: CAWSANRGSGGNQPQHF

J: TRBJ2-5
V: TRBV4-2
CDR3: CASSPRDREETQYF

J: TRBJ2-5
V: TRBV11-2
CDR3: CASSVGPEETQYF

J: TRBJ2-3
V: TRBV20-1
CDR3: CSASRETSVGTQYF

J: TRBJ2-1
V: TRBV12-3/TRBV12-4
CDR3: CASSLGSPHSYNEQFF

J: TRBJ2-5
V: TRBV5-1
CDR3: CASSPGGTSESGETQYF

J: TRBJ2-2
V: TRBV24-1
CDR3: CATAPSERTGELFF

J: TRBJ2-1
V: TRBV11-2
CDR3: CASSFTSGSSGEQFF

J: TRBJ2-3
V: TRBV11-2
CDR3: CASSPDRESWYRTDTQYF

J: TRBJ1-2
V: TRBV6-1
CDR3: CASSSHGAVNYGYTF

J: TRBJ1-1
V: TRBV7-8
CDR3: CASSLAAGLTEAFF

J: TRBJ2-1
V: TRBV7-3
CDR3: CASGLGAYNEQFF

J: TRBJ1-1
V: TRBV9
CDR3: CASSVGGGRDFAEAFF

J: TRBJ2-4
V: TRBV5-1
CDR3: CASSLEAQGGVIQYF

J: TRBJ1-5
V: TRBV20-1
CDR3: CSAREQGNQPQHF

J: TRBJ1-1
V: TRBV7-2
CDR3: CASSLPMSQAFF

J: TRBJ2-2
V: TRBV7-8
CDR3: CASSPVSRNSNTGELFF

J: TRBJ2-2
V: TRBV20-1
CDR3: CSAKRADQELFF

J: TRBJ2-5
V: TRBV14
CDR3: CASSSYRVMWQETQYF

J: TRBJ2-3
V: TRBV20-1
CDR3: CSARSGSGDTQYF

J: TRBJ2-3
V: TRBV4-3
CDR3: CASSQLAHTDTQYF

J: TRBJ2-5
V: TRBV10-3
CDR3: CAISGPSGSPETQYF

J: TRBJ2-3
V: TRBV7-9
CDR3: CASSFSRITDTQYF

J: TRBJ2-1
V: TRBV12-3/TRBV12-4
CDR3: CASNAGETYNEQFF

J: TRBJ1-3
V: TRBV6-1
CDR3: CASSQTGALLDTIYF

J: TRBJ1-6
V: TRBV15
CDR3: CATSLTTGVNSPLHF

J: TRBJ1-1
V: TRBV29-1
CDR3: CSVMDRVGTEAFF

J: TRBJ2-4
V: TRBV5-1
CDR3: CASSVQTGGTSNIQYF

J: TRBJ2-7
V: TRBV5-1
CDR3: CASSRDYYYEQYF